The 21 T cell receptor beta chains below all came from one sample that was sequenced in a study of CD8 T cells in ankylosing spondylitis. TCRdb re-called the 5' RACE reads with MiXCR, one entry per CDR3 protein. The sample contains about 210,000 distinct CDR3 sequences, under 8.5% of which appear only once. Sequenced input: blood, either unsorted or a sorted T cell fraction (not recorded which). The receptors originated from a female donor with ankylosing spondylitis or in good health (not recorded which).

The chain has TRBV9 and TRBJ2-1; TRBD2 might be the D (7 bases). The CDR3 is 15 amino acids. Germline CDR1 is SGDLS and CDR2 is YYNGEE. V was clipped by 3 bases and J by 8 bases, with 18 bases between them. The CDR3: CASSGGGGKTHEQFF. In DNA form, the CDR3 reads TGTGCCAGCAGCGGGGGGGGCGGGAAGACTCATGAGCAGTTCTTC.

About this clonotype: A single base separates this from a much larger clone, so it may be a read error. The chain employs TRBV3-1 and TRBJ2-7; the match to TRBD2 covers 9 bases. The CDR3 is 16 amino acids. The germline V gene has CDR1 LGHDT and CDR2 YNNKEL (reference sequence). This CDR3 reads CVSSQDTAGGPGEQYF. The CDR3, as DNA: TGTGTCAGCAGCCAAGATACGGCGGGAGGGCCTGGCGAGCAGTACTTC.

There are many counts of this clonotype. The chain links TRBV4-3 to TRBJ1-2, with D unclear. Germline V lookup: CDR1 LGHNA, CDR2 YSLEER. The V and J ends lost 1 base and 2 bases respectively, with 8 bases between them. The CDR3 covers 14 residues. The CDR3 coding sequence is TGCGCCAGCAGCCAAGTTGTGAACAACTATGGCTACACCTTC. Encoded protein: CASSQVVNNYGYTF.

This clonotype was seen at least ten times. This chain uses TRBV30 with TRBJ1-6, with unresolved D. V was shortened by 3 bases and J by 7 bases, with 7 bases between the two germline ends. This CDR3 is 12 amino acids long. Germline CDR1 GTSNPN, CDR2 SVGIG (reference sequence). CDR3 protein: CAWRMPNSPLHF. DNA of the CDR3: TGTGCCTGGAGAATGCCGAATTCACCCCTCCACTTT.

This clonotype was counted ten times or more. The chain uses TRBV10-3 and TRBJ1-2; D is unresolved. Germline loops: CDR1 ENHRY, CDR2 SYGVKD. V shed 2 bases and J shed 3 bases, with 7 bases lying between them. This CDR3 is built from 13 residues. The CDR3 DNA is TGTGCCATCAGTGAGAGGGCAGACTATGGCTACACCTTC. Its protein product is CAISERADYGYTF.

This clonotype was seen ten or more times. The J gene is TRBJ2-1, the V gene TRBV2; 7 bases line up with TRBD2. Germline V CDR1 and CDR2: SNHLY, FYNNEI. V was clipped by 5 bases and J by 9 bases; unmatched bases: 4. The CDR3 runs to 12 residues. CDR3 nucleotide sequence: TGTGCCAGCAGTAGCGGGAAGGGTGAGCAGTTCTTC. This sequence encodes CASSSGKGEQFF.

This clonotype was counted at least ten times. This chain links TRBV12-3 or TRBV12-4 with TRBJ2-7, with TRBD1 identical over 9 bases. The V and J ends lost 1 base and 2 bases, in that order; junction bases with no gene match: 6. The CDR3 totals 16 residues. The CDR3 protein is CASSLVGTGPPYEQYF. The CDR3 DNA is TGTGCCAGCAGTTTAGTGGGGACAGGGCCCCCCTACGAGCAGTACTTC.

Concerning this clonotype: Possible read error: a much larger clone is one base away. The chain is built from TRBV6-1 and TRBJ1-4, with a possible D match to TRBD1 (5 bases). This CDR3 region has 14 residues. The germline gives CDR1 MNHNS, CDR2 SASEGT. The chain's CDR3 is CVSTATATNEKLFF. In DNA, the CDR3 is TGTGTCAGCACCGCGACAGCAACTAATGAAAAACTGTTTTTT.

This clonotype was counted many times. DNA of the CDR3: TGCGCCAGCAGCCAAGATAGGAGGGCTGGGGCCAACGTCCTGACTTTC. Translation gives CASSQDRRAGANVLTF. The V and J genes are TRBV4-3 and TRBJ2-6; D might be TRBD2 (6 bases). This CDR3 region has 16 residues. Germline V gene lookup returns CDR1 LGHNA and CDR2 YSLEER. The V end was cut by 0 bases, the J end by 2 bases, with 8 bases between.

There are many counts of this clonotype. V and J are TRBV4-2 and TRBJ2-1, with 10 bases aligning to TRBD2. Per the germline V gene, CDR1 is LGHNA and CDR2 is YNFKEQ. The CDR3 loop spans 15 amino acids. Losses at the gene ends were 4 bases for V and 2 bases for J; bases not matched to a gene: 2. The CDR3 DNA sequence: TGTGCCAGCAGCCGCCTAGCGGGGGCCTACAATGAGCAGTTCTTC. Protein product: CASSRLAGAYNEQFF.

This clonotype was counted ten times or more. The chain recombines TRBV7-9 with TRBJ2-7; D might be TRBD2 (5 bases). Deletions cut 5 bases from V and 3 bases from J, with 11 bases between. This CDR3 spans 13 amino acids. Germline V gene data show CDR1 as SEHNR and CDR2 as FQNEAQ (reference sequence). The CDR3 here is CASSTSGDYEQYF. Written as DNA, the CDR3 is TGTGCCAGCAGCACGTCCGGGGACTACGAGCAGTACTTC.

The sample holds a few counts of this clonotype. The chain carries TRBV12-3 or TRBV12-4 and TRBJ2-5; the match to TRBD1 covers 8 bases. The V and J ends lost 6 bases and 5 bases, in that order; junction bases with no gene match: 14. CDR3 length equals 16 residues. The CDR3 loop is CASSRPTGGLLETQYF. The DNA for the CDR3 is TGTGCCAGCAGCCGACCCACAGGGGGACTCTTGGAGACCCAGTACTTC.

This clonotype was detected a few times. The J gene is TRBJ2-2, the V gene TRBV30, with D perhaps TRBD1 (7 bases). V gave up 4 bases and J gave up 3 bases, with 12 bases separating them. This CDR3 is built from 14 residues. Germline V gene lookup returns CDR1 GTSNPN and CDR2 SVGIG (reference sequence). CDR3 residues: CAWTGRGDTGELFF. The CDR3 bases are TGTGCCTGGACTGGCAGGGGGGACACCGGGGAGCTGTTTTTT. Based on the CDR3 plus reference TRBV30 and TRBJ2-2, the full variable domain is SQTIHQWPATLVQPVGSPLSLECTVEGTSNPNLYWYRQAAGRGLQLLFYSVGIGQISSEVPQNLSASRPQDRQFILSSKKLLLSDSGFYLCAWTGRGDTGELFFGEGSRLTVL.

This clonotype was observed at least ten times. V gene TRBV19 combines with J gene TRBJ1-1; perhaps TRBD1 as D (6 bases). Germline CDR1 and CDR2: LNHDA and SQIVND (reference sequence). There are 14 residues in the CDR3. Trimming removed 4 bases from V and 5 bases from J, with 14 bases in between. CDR3 in DNA: TGTGCCAGTAGTACGACAGGCGGGGGGACTGAAGCTTTCTTT. Its translation: CASSTTGGGTEAFF.

This clonotype was counted at least ten times. This chain joins TRBV6-1 and TRBJ2-1; D might be TRBD2 (5 bases). Trimming took off 8 bases at V and 7 bases at J, with 18 bases between the two ends. Germline loops: CDR1 MNHNS, CDR2 SASEGT. The CDR3 covers 14 residues. CDR3 bases: TGTGCCAGCTCCTCGTCCGGGATAATGAATGAGCAGTTCTTC. Protein: CASSSSGIMNEQFF.

This clonotype was observed at least ten times. The chain carries TRBV12-3 or TRBV12-4 and TRBJ2-7; TRBD1 aligns across 8 bases. After removal of 0 bases from V and 5 bases from J, the junction contained 9 bases not matched to a gene. The CDR3 is 16 residues long. CDR3 nucleotide sequence: TGTGCCAGCAGTTTAGCCTTCACAGGGGGTGGAGACGAGCAGTACTTC. This sequence encodes CASSLAFTGGGDEQYF.

This clonotype has a count of ten or more. V gene TRBV4-3 combines with J gene TRBJ2-2, with D uncertain. Trimming pared 0 bases from V and 7 bases from J, leaving 15 bases between. The length of the CDR3 is 16 residues. Germline loops: CDR1 LGHNA, CDR2 YSLEER. The CDR3 reads CASSQDSDQIYGELFF. The CDR3, as DNA: TGCGCCAGCAGCCAAGATTCGGACCAGATTTACGGGGAGCTGTTTTTT.

This clonotype was found many times. The chain is built from TRBV6-2 or TRBV6-3 and TRBJ1-4; 8 bases map to TRBD1. This CDR3 contains 16 residues. Germline V CDR1 and CDR2: MNHEY, SVGEGT. Trimming removed 2 bases from V and 8 bases from J; junction bases left unmatched: 10. The CDR3 nucleotides read TGTGCCAGCAGTTACCCGCCGACAGGGGCGAAGGAAAAACTGTTTTTT. Amino acids: CASSYPPTGAKEKLFF.

This clonotype appeared many times. The chain carries TRBV4-1 and TRBJ2-7; no reliable D call. This CDR3 comprises 14 residues. Trimming pared 1 base from V and 0 bases from J, leaving 7 bases between. The germline V gene encodes CDR1 MGHRA and CDR2 YSYEKL. This chain's CDR3 is CASSQGDRSYEQYF. CDR3 DNA sequence: TGCGCCAGCAGCCAAGGCGACCGCTCCTACGAGCAGTACTTC.

This clonotype has a count of ten or more. The chain carries TRBV20-1 and TRBJ2-5, with TRBD2 identical over 9 bases. CDR1 is DFQATT and CDR2 is SNEGSKA in the germline V gene (reference sequence). This CDR3 comprises 16 residues. V lost 3 bases to trimming and J lost 5 bases; unmatched junction nucleotides: 13. The CDR3 DNA reads TGCAGTGCTAGGGGGGTGAGCGGGAGGAGAAGGGAGACCCAGTACTTC. Amino acid sequence: CSARGVSGRRRETQYF.

This clonotype appeared many times. This rearrangement joins TRBV12-3 or TRBV12-4 to TRBJ2-7; 8 bases are shared with TRBD1. V was clipped by 5 bases and J by 4 bases; unmatched bases: 1. The CDR3 runs 12 residues. The CDR3 loop is CASSRTGYEQYF. The CDR3 coding sequence is TGTGCCAGCAGTCGGACAGGGTACGAGCAGTACTTC.